This T cell receptor (beta chain) was recovered during a study of blood T cell repertoires in COVID-19. Study in general: Acute and convalescent COVID-19 specimens originated in the United States, Italy and Spain. The cDNA or gDNA used as material had been derived from T cells, B-cell-depleted T cells, or PBMCs.

How the authors handled the data: By means of reference gene primer amplification, nucleated cell counts were estimated. TCRdb keeps only in-frame clones here, not all; method: immunoSEQ multiplex PCR. The DNA gave D and trimming, while V, J and clone size come from that table. The table lists approximately 3,300 clones, around 93% of them singletons, with about 1.6% in the top ten. This clone appeared a single time. CDR3 length: 18 residues. Trimming removed 0 bases from V and 6 bases from J, with 20 bases in between. In germline, CDR1 is LGHNA, CDR2 YSLEER. The sequence was collected from a human donor in a cohort sampled during active COVID-19. The genes are TRBV4-3 and TRBJ2-2; maybe TRBD2 (7 bases). The sequenced material came from peripheral blood. CDR3: CASSQDWRGGGESGELFF. The CDR3 region has the DNA TGCGCCAGCAGCCAAGATTGGAGGGGCGGGGGCGAGTCCGGGGAGCTGTTTTTT.